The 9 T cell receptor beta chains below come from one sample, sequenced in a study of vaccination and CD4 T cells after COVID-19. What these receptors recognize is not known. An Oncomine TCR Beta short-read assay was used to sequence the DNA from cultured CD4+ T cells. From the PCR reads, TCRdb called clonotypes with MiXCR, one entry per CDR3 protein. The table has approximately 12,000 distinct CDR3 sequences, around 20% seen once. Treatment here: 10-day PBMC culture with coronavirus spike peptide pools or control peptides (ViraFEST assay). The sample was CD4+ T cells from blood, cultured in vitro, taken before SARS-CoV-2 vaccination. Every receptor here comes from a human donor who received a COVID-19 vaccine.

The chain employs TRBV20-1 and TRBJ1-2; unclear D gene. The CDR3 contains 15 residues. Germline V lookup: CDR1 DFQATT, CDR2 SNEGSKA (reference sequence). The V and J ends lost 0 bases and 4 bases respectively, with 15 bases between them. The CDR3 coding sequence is TGCAGTGCTAGAGATCGAGGGTTCGAATCCTATGGCTACACCTTC. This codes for CSARDRGFESYGYTF.

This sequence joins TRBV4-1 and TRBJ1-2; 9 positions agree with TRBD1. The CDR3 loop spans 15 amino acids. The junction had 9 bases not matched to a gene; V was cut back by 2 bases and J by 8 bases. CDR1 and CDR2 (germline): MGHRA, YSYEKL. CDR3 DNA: TGCGCCAGCAGCCAACCCGGACAGGGGCTAGGGGGCTACACCTTC. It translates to CASSQPGQGLGGYTF.

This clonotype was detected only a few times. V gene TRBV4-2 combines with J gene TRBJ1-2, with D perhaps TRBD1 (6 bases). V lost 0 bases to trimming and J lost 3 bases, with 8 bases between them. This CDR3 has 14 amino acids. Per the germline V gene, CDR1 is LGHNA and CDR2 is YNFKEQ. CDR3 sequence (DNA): TGTGCCAGCAGCCAAGACGGGGGGCACTATGGCTACACCTTC. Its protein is CASSQDGGHYGYTF.

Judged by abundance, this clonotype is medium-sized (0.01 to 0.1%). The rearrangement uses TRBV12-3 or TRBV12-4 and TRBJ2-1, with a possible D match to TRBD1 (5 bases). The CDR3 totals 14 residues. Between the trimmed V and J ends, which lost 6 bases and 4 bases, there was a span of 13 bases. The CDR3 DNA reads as TGTGCCAGCAGATCACCGGACATTTACAATGAGCAGTTCTTC. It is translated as CASRSPDIYNEQFF.

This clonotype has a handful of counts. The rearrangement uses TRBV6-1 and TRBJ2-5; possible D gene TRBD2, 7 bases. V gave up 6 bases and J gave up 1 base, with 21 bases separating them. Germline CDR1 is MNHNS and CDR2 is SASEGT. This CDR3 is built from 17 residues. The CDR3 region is CASSPPAGALPQETQYF. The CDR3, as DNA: TGTGCCAGCAGCCCACCCGCGGGGGCCTTACCCCAAGAGACCCAGTACTTC.

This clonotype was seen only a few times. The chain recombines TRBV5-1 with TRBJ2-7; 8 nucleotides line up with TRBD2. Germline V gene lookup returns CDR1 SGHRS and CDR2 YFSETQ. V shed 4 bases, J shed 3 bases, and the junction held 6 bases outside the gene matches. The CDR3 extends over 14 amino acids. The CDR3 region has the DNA TGCGCCAGCAGCCCCACGGGGGGGAACTACGAGCAGTACTTC. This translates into CASSPTGGNYEQYF.

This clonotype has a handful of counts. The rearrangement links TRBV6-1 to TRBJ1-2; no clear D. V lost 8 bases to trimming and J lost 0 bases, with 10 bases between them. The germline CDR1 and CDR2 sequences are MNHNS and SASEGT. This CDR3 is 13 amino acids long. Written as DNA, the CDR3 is TGTGCCAGCGGGGAGGGTCCTAACTATGGCTACACCTTC. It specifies CASGEGPNYGYTF.

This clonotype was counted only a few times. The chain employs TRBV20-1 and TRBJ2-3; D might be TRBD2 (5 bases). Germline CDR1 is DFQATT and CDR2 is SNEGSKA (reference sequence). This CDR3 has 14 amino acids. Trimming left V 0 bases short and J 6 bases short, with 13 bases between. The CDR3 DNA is TGCAGTGCTAGAGATTCGGGGTTCCCGGATACGCAGTATTTT. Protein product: CSARDSGFPDTQYF.

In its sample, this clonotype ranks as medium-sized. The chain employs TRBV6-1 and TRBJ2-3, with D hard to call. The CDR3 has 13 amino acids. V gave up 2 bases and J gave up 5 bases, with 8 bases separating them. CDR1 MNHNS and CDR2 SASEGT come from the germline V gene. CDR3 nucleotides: TGTGCCAGCAGTGAAAGTCGGCAAGATACGCAGTATTTT. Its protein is CASSESRQDTQYF.